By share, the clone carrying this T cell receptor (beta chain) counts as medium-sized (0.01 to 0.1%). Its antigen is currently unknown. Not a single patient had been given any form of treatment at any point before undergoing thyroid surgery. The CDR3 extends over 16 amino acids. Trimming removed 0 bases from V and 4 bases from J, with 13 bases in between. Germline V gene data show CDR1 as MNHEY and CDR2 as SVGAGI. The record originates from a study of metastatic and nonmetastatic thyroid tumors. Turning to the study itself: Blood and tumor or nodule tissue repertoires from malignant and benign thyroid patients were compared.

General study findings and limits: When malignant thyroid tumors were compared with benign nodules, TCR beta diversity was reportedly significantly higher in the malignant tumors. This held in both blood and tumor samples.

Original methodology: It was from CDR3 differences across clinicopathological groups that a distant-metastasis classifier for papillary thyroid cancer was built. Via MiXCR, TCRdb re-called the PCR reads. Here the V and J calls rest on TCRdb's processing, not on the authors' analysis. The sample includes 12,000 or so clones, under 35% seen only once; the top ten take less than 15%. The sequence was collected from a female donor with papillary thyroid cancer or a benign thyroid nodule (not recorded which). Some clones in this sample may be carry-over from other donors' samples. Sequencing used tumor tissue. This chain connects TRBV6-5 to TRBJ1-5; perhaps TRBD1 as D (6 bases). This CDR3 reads CASSYSAGTRNQPQHF. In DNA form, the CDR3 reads TGTGCCAGCAGTTACTCCGCCGGGACACGGAATCAGCCCCAGCATTTT.